This is a list of T cell receptor beta chains from one sample in a study of cytomegalovirus exposure and HLA in healthy donors. Some clones are missing from TCRdb's copy, which holds only in-frame ones; the method was immunoSEQ multiplex PCR. The table includes 57,000 or so clones, under 85% detected once. The sequenced material came from PBMCs. These receptors came from a man aged 45-65 years in good health and CMV-seropositive. Each CDR3 is given with its conserved first and last residue. A D gene is named only where the DNA matches it firmly. Only some rows state a clone size, as once, few, many or a class for expanded clones.

>TRBD1|TRBV27|TRBJ2-1|NA
TGTGCCAGCAGACAGGGGAGCTCCTACAATGAGCAGTTCTTC
CASRQGSSYNEQFF
>NA|TRBV18|TRBJ1-2|NA
TGTGCCAGCTCACCATATAACAACCCAGGAGGAAATGGCTACACCTTC
CASSPYNNPGGNGYTF
>NA|TRBV5-1|TRBJ2-1|NA
TGCGCCAGCAGCTTGGAGAGCGGGCCCTACAATGAGCAGTTCTTC
CASSLESGPYNEQFF
>NA|TRBV5-1|TRBJ2-7|NA
TGCGCCAGCAGTCGGGCGGGAACCTACGAGCAGTACTTC
CASSRAGTYEQYF
>TRBD1|TRBV7-9|TRBJ2-7|NA
TGTGCCAGCAGCTTATTAGACGGACAGGGTAGATACGAGCAGTACTTC
CASSLLDGQGRYEQYF
>NA|TRBV7-3|TRBJ1-4|NA
TGTGCCAGGCGCATGTCTACTTCTAATGAAAAACTGTTTTTT
CARRMSTSNEKLFF
>NA|TRBV12-5|TRBJ1-4|NA
TGTGCTAGTGGTTTGCCGAACGACAGGTGGGGGACAACTAATGAAAAACTGTTTTTT
CASGLPNDRWGTTNEKLFF
>TRBD1|TRBV11-3|TRBJ2-7|NA
TGTGCCAGCAGCTACGGGACAGGGGGGTACGAGCAGTACTTC
CASSYGTGGYEQYF
>NA|TRBV4-3|TRBJ2-1|NA
TGCGCCAGCAGCCAAGCTATGATGGCACTAATCTACAATGAGCAGTTCTTC
CASSQAMMALIYNEQFF
>TRBD2|TRBV15|TRBJ2-1|NA
TGTGCCACCAGCAGAGATCGATCCGGGACTAGCGGGAAGGATGAGCAGTTCTTC
CATSRDRSGTSGKDEQFF
>TRBD1|TRBV18|TRBJ1-1|once
TGTGCCAGCTCACAGACAGGGGGCGCTACTGAAGCTTTCTTT
CASSQTGGATEAFF
>TRBD1|TRBV27|TRBJ1-5|NA
TGTGCCAGCAGTTACGACAGGGACCAGCCCCAGCATTTT
CASSYDRDQPQHF
>NA|TRBV5-1|TRBJ2-5|NA
TGCGCCACCAGCTTGGCGACTTGGAAGCGGAGCCCGGGGTGGGCCCAGTACTTC
CATSLATWKRSPGWAQYF